The TCR beta chain under discussion was sequenced for a study of cytomegalovirus exposure and HLA in healthy donors. Study results and limitations: A later examination showed that TCR association rates differed by HLA locus, with DRB1 most and HLA-C fewest. Across donors, presence/absence analyses took sequencing depth to be roughly uniform. A further, later analysis showed that HLA-associated TCR beta chains (compared with equally common others) were more clonally expanded.

As to this clone: The antigen is not known.

The CDR3 runs to 15 residues. The V gene lost 4 bases and the J gene lost 4 bases, with 15 bases spanning the gap. CDR1 and CDR2 (germline): SGHRS, YFSETQ. Primers for the PCR totalled 60 Vbeta and 13 Jbeta. Using immunoSEQ multiplex PCR, the repertoire was profiled, and TCRdb retains in-frame clones only, with some absent. In the table there are 150,000 to 200,000 clones, roughly four fifths of which are singletons. The chain couples TRBV5-1 to TRBJ1-5; possibly TRBD1 for D (5 bases). The source of this sequence is a man in his fifties or sixties in good health and CMV-seropositive. Material for sequencing was PBMCs. Here the CDR3 reads CASSPTWGLNQPQHF. CDR3 in DNA: TGCGCCAGCAGCCCAACATGGGGCCTAAATCAGCCCCAGCATTTT.